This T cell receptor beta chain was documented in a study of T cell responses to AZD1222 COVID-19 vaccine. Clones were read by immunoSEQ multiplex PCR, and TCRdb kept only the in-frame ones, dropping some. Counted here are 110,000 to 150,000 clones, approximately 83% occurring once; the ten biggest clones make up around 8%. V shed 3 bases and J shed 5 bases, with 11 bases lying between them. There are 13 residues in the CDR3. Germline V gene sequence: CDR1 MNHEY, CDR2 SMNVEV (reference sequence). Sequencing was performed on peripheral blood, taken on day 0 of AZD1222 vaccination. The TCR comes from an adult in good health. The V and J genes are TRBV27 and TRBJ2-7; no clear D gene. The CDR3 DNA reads TGTGCCAGCAGTTTGGGCCCGGACCACGAGCAGTACTTC. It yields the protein CASSLGPDHEQYF.